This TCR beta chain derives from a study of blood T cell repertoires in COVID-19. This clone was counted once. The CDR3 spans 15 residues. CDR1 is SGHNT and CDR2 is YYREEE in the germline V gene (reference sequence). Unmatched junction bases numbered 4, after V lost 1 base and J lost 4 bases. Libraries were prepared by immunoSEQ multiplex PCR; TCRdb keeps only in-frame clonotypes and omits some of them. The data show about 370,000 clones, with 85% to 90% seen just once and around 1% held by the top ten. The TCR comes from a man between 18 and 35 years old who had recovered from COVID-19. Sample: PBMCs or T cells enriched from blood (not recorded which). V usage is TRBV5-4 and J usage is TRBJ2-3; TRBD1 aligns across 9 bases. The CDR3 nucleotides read TGTGCCAGCAGCTTGATGGACAGGGGACCAGATACGCAGTATTTT. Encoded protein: CASSLMDRGPDTQYF.